This T cell receptor beta chain was recovered during a study of OX40 agonist ivuxolimab in advanced cancers. In the study overall: Past anti-PD-1, anti-PD-L1 or anti-CTLA-4 therapy was accepted, and 35% to 45% had received some. Regarding the study as a whole: Clonal expansion in partial responders at 0.1-3.0 mg/kg ranked among the lowest.

This clone was detected only once. Its antigen is not known. Some clones are missing from TCRdb's copy, which holds only in-frame ones; the method was immunoSEQ multiplex PCR. The sample carries 45,000 to 70,000 clones, around nine tenths recorded once. CDR3 length equals 14 residues. V lost 3 bases and J lost 6, with 16 bases in between. The germline V gene has CDR1 SGHTS and CDR2 YDEGEE. The source is an adult with an advanced solid tumor such as melanoma, head and neck, liver or kidney cancer. The sample here was CD4+ or CD8+ T cells sorted from blood, taken in a trial of the OX40 agonist ivuxolimab. This chain uses TRBV5-8 with TRBJ2-7; D is perhaps TRBD2 (6 bases). The CDR3 protein is CASSSPGEVLEQYF. The CDR3 coding sequence is TGTGCCAGCAGCTCCCCGGGGGAAGTGCTCGAGCAGTACTTC. The whole variable domain, filled in from reference TRBV5-8 and TRBJ2-7, reads EAGVTQSPTHLIKTRGQQATLRCSPISGHTSVYWYQQALGLGLQFLLWYDEGEERNRGNFPPRFSGRQFPNYSSELNVNALELEDSALYLCASSSPGEVLEQYFGPGTRLTVT.